This TCR beta chain derives from a study of CD8+ T cells in alopecia areata. Study summary: Tofacitinib continued for 6 to 18 months and was then withheld for 6 months. The study, taken as a whole, reports: Compared with normal scalp, lesional scalp had higher clonality and more expanded CD8+ clones.

Germline values: CDR1 GTSNPN, CDR2 SVGIG (reference sequence). V was shortened by 7 bases and J by 7 bases, with 16 bases between the two germline ends. CDR3 size: 13 residues. Concerning this clone: What it binds is unknown.

Researchers picked out CD4+ and CD8+ T cells from PBMCs by sorting. The sequencing template was cDNA reverse transcribed from extracted RNA. Clones were read by immunoSEQ multiplex PCR, and TCRdb kept only the in-frame ones, dropping some. In the table there are 150,000 to 200,000 clones, about 60% of which are singletons. This rearrangement joins TRBV30 to TRBJ1-4, with D perhaps matching TRBD1 (5 bases). The material sequenced was CD4+ T cells sorted from blood, taken at week 0. This sequence was found in a human donor with alopecia areata. CDR3 DNA: TGTGCCTTAGACTCAGGGTGGGGTGAAAAACTGTTTTTT. Translation gives CALDSGWGEKLFF. The whole variable domain, filled in from reference TRBV30 and TRBJ1-4, reads SQTIHQWPATLVQPVGSPLSLECTVEGTSNPNLYWYRQAAGRGLQLLFYSVGIGQISSEVPQNLSASRPQDRQFILSSKKLLLSDSGFYLCALDSGWGEKLFFGSGTQLSVL.